A single sample gave rise to the 7 T cell receptor beta chains below, sequenced in a study of blood T cell repertoires in COVID-19. Assay: immunoSEQ multiplex PCR; the TCRdb copy retains only in-frame clones and omits some. The sample consists of about 170,000 clones, 84% of them appearing once. The source material was peripheral blood. The source is a woman of 80 years or more with COVID-19, enrolled during active disease.

The gene calls are TRBV13 and TRBJ2-4; 11 bases map to TRBD1. CDR3 length equals 15 residues. Germline V gene sequence: CDR1 PRHDT, CDR2 FYEKMQ (reference sequence). V trimming: 5 bases; J trimming: 6 bases; junction bases outside the gene matches: 6. The CDR3 DNA sequence: TGTGCCAGCAGCGCCAGGACAGGGGGCGGAAACATTCAGTACTTC. It encodes CASSARTGGGNIQYF.

The rearrangement uses TRBV27 and TRBJ2-7; perhaps TRBD2 as D (5 bases). The V and J ends lost 2 bases and 6 bases respectively, with 8 bases between them. The CDR3 runs to 12 residues. Per the germline V gene, CDR1 is MNHEY and CDR2 is SMNVEV (reference sequence). The CDR3 reads CASSLVGVEQYF. The CDR3 DNA reads TGTGCCAGCAGTTTAGTCGGGGTCGAGCAGTACTTC.

About this clone: Other DNA sequences in this specimen translate into the identical CDR3. V usage is TRBV6-5 and J usage is TRBJ2-1, with D possibly TRBD1 on 5 matching bases. Trimming stripped 0 bases from V and 4 bases from J, with 7 bases between. Germline V gives CDR1 MNHEY, CDR2 SVGAGI. The CDR3 contains 14 residues. The CDR3 sequence: CASSYSTGYNEQFF. In DNA form, the CDR3 reads TGTGCCAGCAGTTACTCTACAGGTTACAATGAGCAGTTCTTC.

The genes are TRBV7-3 and TRBJ1-6; 7 nucleotides agree with TRBD1. V lost 5 bases and J lost 7; bases outside the gene matches: 5. The CDR3 has 14 residues. Germline loops: CDR1 SGHTA, CDR2 FQGTGA. The DNA of the CDR3 is TGTGCCAGCAGCCACCGGGACAGAAATTCACCCCTCCACTTT. Translated: CASSHRDRNSPLHF.

The sample holds a few counts of this clone. The rearrangement uses TRBV5-4 and TRBJ2-1; D ambiguous. The CDR3 totals 14 residues. Trimming shortened V by 4 bases and J by 0 bases, and 8 bases separated the two germline ends. Germline assignment: CDR1 SGHNT and CDR2 YYREEE (reference sequence). This CDR3 reads CASSAPGSYNEQFF. The CDR3 nucleotides read TGTGCCAGCAGCGCACCGGGCTCCTACAATGAGCAGTTCTTC. Combining the CDR3 with reference TRBV5-4 and TRBJ2-1 gives the whole variable domain ETGVTQSPTHLIKTRGQQVTLRCSSQSGHNTVSWYQQALGQGPQFIFQYYREEENGRGNFPPRFSGLQFPNYSSELNVNALELDDSALYLCASSAPGSYNEQFFGPGTRLTVL.

In its sample, this clone was seen a few times. The V call is TRBV7-3, the J call TRBJ2-2; weak D call: TRBD2 (5 bases). Germline CDR1 and CDR2: SGHTA and FQGTGA. V shed 5 bases and J shed 0 bases, with 10 bases lying between them. This CDR3 has 15 amino acids. The CDR3 coding sequence is TGTGCCAGCAGCCAGCTAGCCGCGAACACCGGGGAGCTGTTTTTT. Protein: CASSQLAANTGELFF.

The CDR3 DNA follows: TGTGCCAGCAGTTTAATCGGCACAGGGGACGCTTACGAGCAGTACTTC. As protein: CASSLIGTGDAYEQYF. The chain combines TRBV27 with TRBJ2-7, with 7 positions matching TRBD1. The CDR3 is made up of 16 amino acids. The germline V gene has CDR1 MNHEY and CDR2 SMNVEV (reference sequence). Trimming at V came to 2 bases and at J to 4 bases, leaving 11 bases not matched to a gene.